The 29 T cell receptor beta chains listed next were all sequenced from one sample in a study of T-cell memory formation after mild COVID-19. TCRdb used MiXCR to reprocess the 5' RACE reads, holding one entry per CDR3 protein. The data hold roughly 600,000 distinct CDR3 sequences, with roughly 18% observed a single time. What was sequenced was PBMCs or a T cell subset sorted from them (not recorded which). Receptor source: an adult woman who had mild COVID-19 (a few samples of this study predate the infection). Cell type and time point are not known.

The table lists this clonotype with a few counts. J is TRBJ2-5 and V is TRBV15, with 8 bases that match TRBD2. The V gene end was trimmed by 4 bases and the J gene end by 5 bases; junction bases not matched to a gene: 9. Germline CDR1 and CDR2: LNHNV and YYDKDF (reference sequence). This CDR3 spans 15 amino acids. The CDR3 nucleotides are TGTGCCACCAGCATACTAGCGGATAGGCGGGAGACCCAGTACTTC. As protein: CATSILADRRETQYF.

This clonotype has more than one count but fewer than ten. The chain links TRBV7-2 to TRBJ2-3, with 7 bases fitting TRBD1. The CDR3 contains 16 residues. Germline V gene lookup returns CDR1 SGHTA and CDR2 FQGNSA. Germline trimming cut 2 bases from V and 0 bases from J; bases unmatched to any gene: 5. CDR3 sequence reads: CASSLIGGPSTDTQYF. In DNA, the CDR3 is TGTGCCAGCAGCTTAATAGGGGGCCCTAGCACAGATACGCAGTATTTT.

This clonotype was detected many times. The CDR3, as DNA: TGTGCCAGCAGCCAAGTCTACGAGCAGTACTTC. This translates into CASSQVYEQYF. The rearrangement links TRBV13 to TRBJ2-7; D unclear. The CDR3 extends over 11 amino acids. Between the trimmed V and J ends, which lost 5 bases and 3 bases, there was a span of 5 bases. The germline gives CDR1 PRHDT, CDR2 FYEKMQ (reference sequence).

V and J are TRBV29-1 and TRBJ2-1; 9 nucleotides agree with TRBD2. The CDR3 totals 18 residues. Germline CDR1 is SQVTM and CDR2 is ANQGSEA. V dropped 6 bases and J dropped 1; count of bases not matched to a gene: 16. The CDR3 spells CSVAGGPRLAESYNEQFF. DNA of the CDR3: TGCAGCGTGGCCGGGGGCCCTAGACTAGCGGAATCCTACAATGAGCAGTTCTTC.

The rearrangement uses TRBV7-9 and TRBJ1-1; D uncertain. Germline-derived CDR1 and CDR2 are SEHNR and FQNEAQ (reference sequence). The V end was cut by 5 bases, the J end by 4 bases, with 20 bases between. The CDR3 length is 16 residues. DNA for the CDR3: TGTGCCAGCAGCAAAACGATTATGCTAAAAACCACTGAAGCTTTCTTT. Translated: CASSKTIMLKTTEAFF. Combining the CDR3 with reference TRBV7-9 and TRBJ1-1 gives the whole variable domain DTGVSQNPRHKITKRGQNVTFRCDPISEHNRLYWYRQTLGQGPEFLTYFQNEAQLEKSRLLSDRFSAERPKGSFSTLEIQRTEQGDSAMYLCASSKTIMLKTTEAFFGQGTRLTVV.

This chain uses TRBV30 with TRBJ2-7, with D uncertain. CDR3 length equals 14 residues. The ends were cut back, 0 bases at V and 3 bases at J, with 12 bases in the middle. Germline V gene lookup returns CDR1 GTSNPN and CDR2 SVGIG (reference sequence). The CDR3, as DNA: TGTGCCTGGAGTGTACCGGCAGGCTACTACGAGCAGTACTTC. This gives the protein CAWSVPAGYYEQYF.

The chain recombines TRBV7-9 with TRBJ2-5; D may be TRBD1 (6 bases). Germline CDR1 SEHNR, CDR2 FQNEAQ (reference sequence). Between the trimmed V and J ends, which lost 4 bases and 0 bases, there was a span of 18 bases. This CDR3 is 17 amino acids long. DNA for the CDR3: TGTGCCAGCAGCTCTATTCCTAGTAGGGGGAACCAAGAGACCCAGTACTTC. It specifies CASSSIPSRGNQETQYF.

This sequence joins TRBV7-9 and TRBJ1-5; D is possibly TRBD1 (6 bases). The CDR3 loop spans 15 amino acids. Trimming stripped 5 bases from V and 4 bases from J, with 15 bases between. The germline V gene encodes CDR1 SEHNR and CDR2 FQNEAQ (reference sequence). CDR3 residues: CASSHLGGANQPQHF. In nucleotides, the CDR3 is TGTGCCAGCAGCCACCTGGGGGGGGCGAATCAGCCCCAGCATTTT.

This chain connects TRBV20-1 to TRBJ2-7; D is uncertain. The germline gives CDR1 DFQATT, CDR2 SNEGSKA (reference sequence). V was pared by 4 bases and J by 1 base, with 5 bases between. The CDR3 contains 11 residues. The CDR3, as DNA: TGCAGTGCTAAAGGATCCTACGAGCAGTACTTC. Translated: CSAKGSYEQYF.

The chain links TRBV7-6 to TRBJ2-3; tentative D call: TRBD2 (5 bases). The CDR3 contains 15 residues. Germline V CDR1 and CDR2: SGHVS, FNYEAQ. With 6 bases removed from V and 2 bases from J, the gap between germline ends came to 15 bases. This chain's CDR3 is CASSSKGLATDTQYF. CDR3 DNA: TGTGCCAGCAGTTCCAAGGGCCTAGCCACAGATACGCAGTATTTT.

The chain links TRBV11-2 to TRBJ2-3, with TRBD1 matching 9 bases. V shed 0 bases and J 2 bases; nucleotides not matched to a gene: 9. Germline-derived CDR1 and CDR2 are SGHAT and FQNNGV. The CDR3 has 18 amino acids. The CDR3 region has the DNA TGTGCCAGCAGCTTAGATCGTCGTTGGGACAGGGCCACAGATACGCAGTATTTT. It translates to CASSLDRRWDRATDTQYF.

The rearrangement uses TRBV9 and TRBJ1-1, with 10 bases fitting TRBD1. V trimming: 4 bases; J trimming: 3 bases; junction bases outside the gene matches: 9. The CDR3 contains 16 residues. Germline CDR1 reads SGDLS; CDR2 reads YYNGEE. The CDR3 DNA reads TGTGCCAGCAGCCCTCGGACAGGGGGAGTGGACACTGAAGCTTTCTTT. This codes for CASSPRTGGVDTEAFF.

CDR3: CSFLNEGQSGYEQYF. Here the CDR3 DNA reads TGCAGCTTCTTAAACGAGGGACAGAGTGGCTACGAGCAGTACTTC. The chain is built from TRBV29-1 and TRBJ2-7; 7 bases agree with TRBD1. The J segment lost 3 bases and the V segment lost 8 bases, leaving 16 bases of the junction unmatched. The V gene's germline CDR1 is SQVTM and CDR2 ANQGSEA. This CDR3 is built from 15 residues.

The gene calls are TRBV11-3 and TRBJ1-5; D gene unclear. This CDR3 contains 13 residues. The ends were cut back, 5 bases at V and 10 bases at J, with 15 bases in the middle. Germline assignment: CDR1 SGHNT and CDR2 YENEEA. CDR3 amino acids: CASSQGGPRPQHF. The DNA of the CDR3 is TGTGCCAGCAGCCAAGGAGGACCGCGACCCCAGCATTTT.

This sequence joins TRBV20-1 and TRBJ1-2; D gene uncertain. Looked up from germline, CDR1 is DFQATT and CDR2 is SNEGSKA (reference sequence). The CDR3 covers 15 residues. V was trimmed by 6 bases and J by 6 bases, leaving 23 bases between them. The DNA of the CDR3 is TGCAGTGCGCTCCTTGTCGGAAGGGCGCGAAATGGCTACACCTTC. Encoded protein: CSALLVGRARNGYTF.

In this sample, this clonotype turned up a few times. The CDR3 DNA sequence: TGCGCCAGCCTGATATTGGGGGAGGGGGAAACAGGCGAGCAGTACTTC. It encodes CASLILGEGETGEQYF. The chain carries TRBV23-1 and TRBJ2-7, with a tentative D call TRBD2 (7 bases). TRBV23-1 falls under the ORF class, with uncertain function. Trimming removed 8 bases at V and 6 bases at J, with 26 bases between. CDR3 length: 16 residues.

The genes are TRBV7-9 and TRBJ2-1; 8 bases fit TRBD1. With 4 bases clipped from V and 5 bases from J, the junction kept 4 bases outside the gene matches. CDR1 and CDR2 from the germline V gene are SEHNR and FQNEAQ (reference sequence). The CDR3 has 14 residues. CDR3 sequence reads: CASSSGQEHNEQFF. In nucleotides, the CDR3 is TGTGCCAGCAGCTCGGGACAGGAACACAATGAGCAGTTCTTC.

The V call is TRBV20-1, the J call TRBJ2-5, with D perhaps matching TRBD1 or TRBD2 (5 bases each). Germline CDR1 DFQATT, CDR2 SNEGSKA (reference sequence). Trimming pared 1 base from V and 3 bases from J, leaving 6 bases between. This CDR3 is built from 12 residues. The CDR3: CSARGGKETQYF. For the CDR3, the DNA is TGCAGTGCTAGAGGGGGGAAAGAGACCCAGTACTTC.

This chain connects TRBV9 to TRBJ1-3; 11 nucleotides match TRBD1. The germline gives CDR1 SGDLS, CDR2 YYNGEE. The CDR3 runs to 16 residues. Trimming removed 3 bases from V and 8 bases from J; junction bases left unmatched: 10. In nucleotides, the CDR3 is TGTGCCAGCAGCGCCGAGGGGACAGGGGGATCAGACACCATATATTTT. This translates into CASSAEGTGGSDTIYF.

This clonotype was counted many times. This chain links TRBV18 with TRBJ2-3; D remains ambiguous. CDR3 length equals 15 residues. Germline loops: CDR1 KGHSH, CDR2 LQKENI. V was shortened by 3 bases and J by 3 bases, with 13 bases between the two germline ends. DNA of the CDR3: TGTGCCAGCTCACCGGAGCTCCTACGTACAGATACGCAGTATTTT. Translated: CASSPELLRTDTQYF.

The J gene is TRBJ1-2, the V gene TRBV12-3 or TRBV12-4, with D hard to call. Trimming left V 2 bases short and J 2 bases short, with 9 bases between. The CDR3 is 14 amino acids. CDR3 in DNA: TGTGCCAGCAGTTTATCGGGCGGGAACTATGGCTACACCTTC. Its protein is CASSLSGGNYGYTF.

Only a few counts were recorded for this clonotype. The chain employs TRBV5-1 and TRBJ2-3; 9 nucleotides match TRBD1. Losses at the gene ends were 4 bases for V and 3 bases for J; bases not matched to a gene: 6. The CDR3 consists of 15 residues. Germline values: CDR1 SGHRS, CDR2 YFSETQ. The DNA for the CDR3 is TGCGCCAGCAGCATACAGGGGGCCGGTACAGATACGCAGTATTTT. Its translation: CASSIQGAGTDTQYF.

The chain couples TRBV30 to TRBJ2-5; a weak D match, TRBD1 (5 bases). From germline, CDR1 is GTSNPN and CDR2 SVGIG (reference sequence). The ends were cut back, 5 bases at V and 2 bases at J, with 15 bases in the middle. The CDR3 contains 14 residues. The CDR3 nucleotides are TGTGCCTGGCGAACGGCACAGGTTCAAGAGACCCAGTACTTC. It is translated as CAWRTAQVQETQYF.

The chain carries TRBV29-1 and TRBJ2-1; 9 bases agree with TRBD2. Germline V gene data show CDR1 as SQVTM and CDR2 as ANQGSEA. The CDR3 totals 15 residues. Unmatched junction bases numbered 13, after V lost 3 bases and J lost 10 bases. CDR3: CSVDSPGTSTGEQFF. Here the CDR3 DNA reads TGCAGCGTTGACTCTCCCGGGACTAGCACAGGGGAGCAGTTCTTC.

The chain joins TRBV7-9 to TRBJ2-7; 8 nucleotides align to TRBD2. Germline loops: CDR1 SEHNR, CDR2 FQNEAQ (reference sequence). V lost 5 bases and J lost 0; bases outside the gene matches: 9. This CDR3 is built from 16 residues. CDR3 amino acids: CASSPHLGTSSYEQYF. The CDR3 DNA reads as TGTGCCAGCAGCCCTCATCTCGGGACTAGCTCCTACGAGCAGTACTTC.

In its sample, this clonotype was seen many times. This chain connects TRBV7-9 to TRBJ2-7; no definite D call. From germline, CDR1 is SEHNR and CDR2 FQNEAQ (reference sequence). V lost 5 bases and J lost 3, with 8 bases in between. There are 12 residues in the CDR3. The CDR3 reads CASSANNYEQYF. The CDR3 region has the DNA TGTGCCAGCAGCGCCAACAACTACGAGCAGTACTTC.

This clonotype was seen a handful of times. The chain uses TRBV4-3 and TRBJ2-1; unclear D gene. Trimming took 3 bases from V and 1 from J, leaving 4 bases between them. The CDR3 has 13 amino acids. CDR1 LGHNA and CDR2 YSLEER come from the germline V gene. CDR3 in DNA: TGCGCCAGCAGCCAGGAGTCCTACAATGAGCAGTTCTTC. Protein product: CASSQESYNEQFF.

The genes are TRBV20-1 and TRBJ2-1; perhaps TRBD1 as D (6 bases). The CDR3 runs to 15 residues. The V gene lost 2 bases and the J gene lost 4 bases, with 15 bases spanning the gap. Germline V gene data show CDR1 as DFQATT and CDR2 as SNEGSKA (reference sequence). CDR3 DNA sequence: TGCAGTGCTAGACAGGGATCAGGGGTATACAATGAGCAGTTCTTC. Its protein product is CSARQGSGVYNEQFF.

V usage is TRBV14 and J usage is TRBJ2-4; the D is unclear. CDR3 length equals 12 residues. V lost 4 bases and J 12 bases, leaving 13 bases between the germline ends. Germline assignment: CDR1 SGHDN and CDR2 FVKESK. The CDR3 bases are TGTGCCAGCAGCCCCGACAACAGTCGTCAGTACTTC. It yields the protein CASSPDNSRQYF.